The rows below give T cell receptor beta chains drawn from one sample of a study of cytomegalovirus exposure and HLA in healthy donors. The method was immunoSEQ multiplex PCR; TCRdb's version includes in-frame clones alone and lacks a portion of them. Among some 76,000 clones listed, just over 85% were seen once. Sequencing was done on a sample of PBMCs. The receptors were sampled from a woman in her twenties or thirties in good health and CMV-seronegative. Each CDR3 is given with its conserved first and last residue. D genes are given only for firm matches. Rows give clone size only sometimes, using once, few, many, or a class for an expanded clone.

size	V	J	D	DNA	CDR3
-	TRBV4-2	TRBJ1-4	-	TGTGCCAGCAGCCAAGAAGCGGGACGGGCTAATGAAAAACTGTTTTTT	CASSQEAGRANEKLFF
-	TRBV5-8	TRBJ1-1	-	TGTGCCAGCAGCTTGGAGTTGAGTTACGGTGAAGCTTTCTTT	CASSLELSYGEAFF
-	TRBV4-1	TRBJ1-2	-	TGCGCCAGCAGCGACCGGGACAACCTCGGGGATGGCTACCCCTTC	CASSDRDNLGDGYPF
-	TRBV4-3	TRBJ2-7	TRBD1	TGCGCCAGCAGCCAAGATGCCGCAGGGGGTTACGAGCAGTACTTC	CASSQDAAGGYEQYF
-	TRBV9	TRBJ1-1	-	TGTGCCAGCAGCGTAGTGGCAGGGGAATACACTGAAGCTTTCTTT	CASSVVAGEYTEAFF
-	TRBV7-3	TRBJ2-2	-	TGTGCCAGCAGCTTAACGAATAGCGGCACCGGGGAGCTGTTTTTT	CASSLTNSGTGELFF
-	TRBV13	TRBJ2-7	TRBD1	TGTGCCAGCAGCTTATCGTACGGACAGGGGGCGAGGGAGCAGTACTTC	CASSLSYGQGAREQYF
-	TRBV11-3	TRBJ2-3	-	TGTGCCAGCAGCTCCCCGCTAGAGGTCACAGATACGCAGTATTTT	CASSSPLEVTDTQYF
-	TRBV7-9	TRBJ1-2	-	TGTGCCAGCAGCTTGTACCGGGACACCGGCCAGGGCTACACCTTC	CASSLYRDTGQGYTF
once	TRBV6-1	TRBJ1-2	-	TGTGCCAGCAGTGACAGAATCTATGGCTACACCTTC	CASSDRIYGYTF
-	TRBV7-2	TRBJ2-1	-	TGTGCCAGCAGCTTATGGGCAGGGAACTACAATGAGCAGTTCTTC	CASSLWAGNYNEQFF
once	TRBV2	TRBJ1-2	TRBD1	TGTGCCAGCAGCCGCGGGACAGACTATGGCTACACCTTC	CASSRGTDYGYTF
-	TRBV10-1	TRBJ2-1	-	TGCGCCAGCAGTGAAGCGGGTGCCACCTACAATGAGCAGTTCTTC	CASSEAGATYNEQFF
-	TRBV21-1	TRBJ2-5	-	TGTGCCAGCAGCAAAAAGACTAGCTGGAAAGAGACCCAGTACTTC	CASSKKTSWKETQYF
once	TRBV27	TRBJ1-2	TRBD1	TGTGCCAGCAGTAAGACGACAGGGTGGTGGGATGGCTACACCTTC	CASSKTTGWWDGYTF
-	TRBV30	TRBJ2-3	TRBD2	TGTGCCTGGGGGGGGGTAGACCCCACAGATACGCAGTATTTT	CAWGGVDPTDTQYF
-	TRBV30	TRBJ2-5	-	TGTGCCTGGAGACCCGAGGAGACCCAGTACTTC	CAWRPEETQYF
-	TRBV7-9	TRBJ2-1	TRBD2	TGTGCCAGCAGCTCAAGGGCCCAAGAAACCGGGACTAGGGGCAATGAGCAGTTCTTC	CASSSRAQETGTRGNEQFF
-	TRBV7-2	TRBJ1-4	-	TGTGCCAGCAGCGCCGGGGGGGGTCCAAGACGAAAACTGTTTTTT	CASSAGGGPRRKLFF
-	TRBV29-1	TRBJ1-4	TRBD1	TGCAGCGTTAGGACAGGGGCTGAAAAACTGTTTTTT	CSVRTGAEKLFF
-	TRBV21-1	TRBJ1-6	-	TGTGCCAGCAGCAAGGGCAGGGCAAATTCACCCCTCCACTTT	CASSKGRANSPLHF
-	TRBV25-1	TRBJ2-1	-	TGTGCCAGCAGTGAATCGGACAGATTTCAGAATGAGCAGTTCTTC	CASSESDRFQNEQFF
once	TRBV21-1	TRBJ2-1	-	TGTGCCAGCAGCTACGGGACTAGCGGGCACAATGAGCAGTTCTTC	CASSYGTSGHNEQFF
-	TRBV6-1	TRBJ1-3	-	TGTGCCAGCAGTGCCACCGGTCATTTGCCCGGAAACACCATATATTTT	CASSATGHLPGNTIYF
few	TRBV6-1	TRBJ2-3	-	TGTGCCAGCAGTGAGCGCTTCCCCCCAGATACGCAGTATTTT	CASSERFPPDTQYF
-	TRBV19	TRBJ1-5	TRBD1	TGTGCCAGTAGTACGACAGGGGGGAGCAATCAGCCCCAGCATTTT	CASSTTGGSNQPQHF
-	TRBV18	TRBJ1-6	TRBD1	TGTGCCAGCTCACTACAGGGGAAGGGGGATTCACCCCTCCACTTT	CASSLQGKGDSPLHF
-	TRBV11-2	TRBJ1-2	-	TGTGCCAGCAGCTCCCTCCCAACAGCGGGAGAGTATGGCTACACCTTC	CASSSLPTAGEYGYTF
-	TRBV6-1	TRBJ2-7	-	TGTGCCAGCAGTGAGTCGACTTTTCGATACGAGCAGTACTTC	CASSESTFRYEQYF
once	TRBV5-1	TRBJ2-4	-	TGCGCCAGCAGCCCTGTTGCGGAAGTCCAAAACATTCAGTACTTC	CASSPVAEVQNIQYF
-	TRBV7-2	TRBJ2-1	TRBD2	TGTGCCAGCAGCTTATACGGCGGGAGCTACAATGAGCAGTTCTTC	CASSLYGGSYNEQFF
-	TRBV6-5	TRBJ1-2	TRBD1	TGTGCCAGCAGTTACGCACCCATCGGGACAGGGACTGGCTACACCTTC	CASSYAPIGTGTGYTF
-	TRBV6-5	TRBJ1-4	TRBD1	TGTGCCAGCAGGACAGGGGAGGCAAAACTGTTTTTT	CASRTGEAKLFF
-	TRBV6-5	TRBJ2-1	TRBD2	TGTGCCAGCAGTTTCGGACTAGCTCACTCCTACAATGAGCAGTTCTTC	CASSFGLAHSYNEQFF
-	TRBV28	TRBJ2-5	TRBD1	TGTGCCAGCATCCCCGACAGGGGTGAGACCCAGTACTTC	CASIPDRGETQYF
-	TRBV7-2	TRBJ2-1	-	TGTGCCAGCAGCTTAACAGGGCCCTCCTACAATGAGCAGTTCTTC	CASSLTGPSYNEQFF
few	TRBV2	TRBJ2-7	-	TGTGCCAGCAGTGATAGGCAGGGAAGCTACGAGCAGTACTTC	CASSDRQGSYEQYF
-	TRBV27	TRBJ1-1	TRBD1	TGTGCCAGCAAACCCCGGGACAGGGGAATTCTCAATAAACGGACTGAAGCTTTCTTT	CASKPRDRGILNKRTEAFF
-	TRBV7-2	TRBJ2-7	TRBD2	TGTGCCAGCAGCCTAGCGGGAGTGAACTCCTACGAGCAGTACTTC	CASSLAGVNSYEQYF
once	TRBV10-3	TRBJ2-3	TRBD1	TGTGCCATCCAGACAGGGGTCACAGATACGCAGTATTTT	CAIQTGVTDTQYF
-	TRBV15	TRBJ1-5	-	TGTGCCACCAGCAGAGTGGCGGACAATCAGCCCCAGCATTTT	CATSRVADNQPQHF
-	TRBV19	TRBJ2-1	TRBD2	TGTGCCAGTAGTATAGCTAGCGGGAGGCTCAATGAGCAGTTCTTC	CASSIASGRLNEQFF